The 32 T cell receptor beta chains below all came from one sample that was sequenced in a study of identical twins. Each CDR3 protein gets one entry after TCRdb re-called the 5' RACE reads with MiXCR. The table shows hundreds of thousands of distinct CDR3 sequences, with under 9% occurring only once. The sample was also reused in another study, on yellow fever vaccine responses in identical twins.

Sequencing was performed on PBMCs. These receptors were collected from a woman aged 18-30 years in good health.

This clonotype came up a few times. The chain couples TRBV7-9 to TRBJ2-2; no clear D. The germline CDR1 and CDR2 sequences are SEHNR and FQNEAQ (reference sequence). This CDR3 is 14 amino acids long. The ends were cut back, 5 bases at V and 6 bases at J, with 13 bases in the middle. CDR3 in DNA: TGTGCCAGCAGCCCGGAGATGAAGGCCGGGGAGCTGTTTTTT. Translation: CASSPEMKAGELFF.

The sample holds a few counts of this clonotype. The chain has TRBV15 and TRBJ1-2, with D hard to call. Germline lookup yields CDR1 LNHNV and CDR2 YYDKDF (reference sequence). CDR3 length equals 14 residues. V was pared by 0 bases and J by 7 bases, with 12 bases between. CDR3 residues: CATSRDSERAGYTF. CDR3 nucleotides: TGTGCCACCAGCAGAGATTCCGAAAGGGCTGGCTACACCTTC. Drawing the rest from reference TRBV15 and TRBJ1-2, the complete variable domain is DAMVIQNPRYQVTQFGKPVTLSCSQTLNHNVMYWYQQKSSQAPKLLFHYYDKDFNNEADTPDNFQSRRPNTSFCFLDIRSPGLGDTAMYLCATSRDSERAGYTFGSGTRLTVV.

The chain is built from TRBV12-3 or TRBV12-4 and TRBJ2-7; 9 bases align to TRBD1. The V segment lost 6 bases and the J segment 5 bases; nucleotides outside the gene matches: 11. The length of the CDR3 is 15 residues. The CDR3 DNA is TGTGCCAGCAGAGGGACAGGGCTAAGTGGAAACGAGCAGTACTTC. This codes for CASRGTGLSGNEQYF.

The chain is built from TRBV12-3 or TRBV12-4 and TRBJ1-5; no clear D gene. V lost 6 bases, J lost 2 bases, and 8 bases lay in between. CDR3 length: 13 amino acids. The CDR3 reads CASRLSGNQPQHF. CDR3 in DNA: TGTGCCAGCAGACTTTCCGGCAATCAGCCCCAGCATTTT.

This clonotype was seen at least ten times. V usage is TRBV4-1 and J usage is TRBJ2-1, with 11 bases matching TRBD2. The V segment lost 0 bases and the J segment 8 bases; nucleotides outside the gene matches: 21. Germline-derived CDR1 and CDR2 are MGHRA and YSYEKL. CDR3 length: 21 residues. CDR3 amino acids: CASSQEPRLLLAGVRWDEQFF. The CDR3 nucleotides read TGCGCCAGCAGCCAAGAACCCCGTCTGTTACTAGCGGGAGTGAGGTGGGATGAGCAGTTCTTC.

This clonotype was picked up a small number of times. The chain recombines TRBV2 with TRBJ2-1; D is perhaps TRBD1 or TRBD2 (5 bases each). Germline V gives CDR1 SNHLY, CDR2 FYNNEI. The length of the CDR3 is 15 residues. V was pared by 4 bases and J by 4 bases, with 14 bases between. CDR3 region: CASSGDGLKYNEQFF. In DNA form, the CDR3 reads TGTGCCAGCAGTGGGGACGGCCTGAAGTACAATGAGCAGTTCTTC.

The table lists this clonotype with a few counts. The chain recombines TRBV12-3 or TRBV12-4 with TRBJ2-1; D ambiguous. Trimming removed 6 bases at V and 9 bases at J, with 12 bases between. This CDR3 comprises 12 residues. In DNA form, the CDR3 reads TGTGCCAGCAGCCACCTTGTGGGTGAGCAGTTCTTC. This gives the protein CASSHLVGEQFF.

This clonotype was found a few times. The chain couples TRBV9 to TRBJ2-1; D might be TRBD2 (6 bases). Germline assignment: CDR1 SGDLS and CDR2 YYNGEE. This CDR3 region has 14 residues. Trimming pared 8 bases from V and 4 bases from J, leaving 16 bases between. CDR3 amino acids: CASTTGEDYNEQFF. As DNA, the CDR3 is TGTGCCAGTACGACGGGAGAGGATTACAATGAGCAGTTCTTC. Full variable domain (rest looked up from reference TRBV9 and TRBJ2-1): DSGVTQTPKHLITATGQRVTLRCSPRSGDLSVYWYQQSLDQGLQFLIQYYNGEERAKGNILERFSAQQFPDLHSELNLSSLELGDSALYFCASTTGEDYNEQFFGPGTRLTVL.

The genes are TRBV4-3 and TRBJ2-1; D call uncertain. Germline CDR1 LGHNA, CDR2 YSLEER. The ends were cut back, 7 bases at V and 4 bases at J, with 5 bases in the middle. CDR3 length: 11 residues. The CDR3, as DNA: TGCGCCAGCACCAAGTACAATGAGCAGTTCTTC. Translated, it gives CASTKYNEQFF.

The V call is TRBV4-1, the J call TRBJ2-6; 9 bases are a match to TRBD2. Germline-derived CDR1 and CDR2 are MGHRA and YSYEKL. Trimming removed 1 base from V and 0 bases from J; junction bases left unmatched: 4. The CDR3 contains 18 residues. CDR3 region: CASSQGLAGSSGANVLTF. The CDR3 DNA follows: TGCGCCAGCAGCCAAGGTCTAGCGGGGAGCTCTGGGGCCAACGTCCTGACTTTC.

This clonotype has just a few counts. The genes are TRBV5-1 and TRBJ2-5, with D perhaps TRBD1 (6 bases). With 0 bases removed from V and 0 bases from J, the gap between germline ends came to 18 bases. This CDR3 contains 18 residues. Germline assignment: CDR1 SGHRS and CDR2 YFSETQ. CDR3 loop: CASSLGRSQGWYQETQYF. The CDR3 DNA reads as TGCGCCAGCAGCTTGGGTCGTTCACAGGGCTGGTACCAAGAGACCCAGTACTTC.

The rearrangement links TRBV29-1 to TRBJ1-1; TRBD1 agrees at 7 bases. Germline lookup yields CDR1 SQVTM and CDR2 ANQGSEA. The CDR3 sequence is 12 residues long. V lost 6 bases, J lost 4 bases, and 5 bases stayed unmatched. CDR3 protein: CSVEGAGTEAFF. CDR3 in DNA: TGCAGCGTCGAGGGGGCCGGCACTGAAGCTTTCTTT.

This clonotype turned up a few times. This chain joins TRBV7-9 and TRBJ2-7, with D perhaps matching TRBD1 or TRBD2 (5 bases each). The V end was cut by 1 base, the J end by 2 bases, with 9 bases between. CDR3 length: 14 residues. In germline, CDR1 is SEHNR, CDR2 FQNEAQ (reference sequence). The CDR3 sequence is CASSLDGTPYEQYF. The CDR3 bases are TGTGCCAGCAGCTTAGACGGGACCCCCTACGAGCAGTACTTC.

The chain joins TRBV6-5 to TRBJ2-7; possible D gene TRBD2, 6 bases. Germline V gene sequence: CDR1 MNHEY, CDR2 SVGAGI. This CDR3 contains 16 residues. The V end lost 0 bases, the J end lost 0 bases, and 12 bases lay between the germline ends. The CDR3 DNA sequence: TGTGCCAGCAGTTACTCGATTCTACTAGCCTCCTACGAGCAGTACTTC. The encoded protein is CASSYSILLASYEQYF.

This clonotype was counted a few times. The chain combines TRBV28 with TRBJ1-5; 8 bases fit TRBD1. There are 14 residues in the CDR3. Germline V gene data show CDR1 as MDHEN and CDR2 as SYDVKM. J lost 6 bases, V lost 4 bases, and 5 bases had no gene match. This CDR3 reads CASSSGQGAQPQHF. CDR3 sequence (DNA): TGTGCCAGCAGTTCCGGACAGGGAGCTCAGCCCCAGCATTTT. The complete variable domain, with remaining parts taken from reference TRBV28 and TRBJ1-5, reads DVKVTQSSRYLVKRTGEKVFLECVQDMDHENMFWYRQDPGLGLRLIYFSYDVKMKEKGDIPEGYSVSREKKERFSLILESASTNQTSMYLCASSSGQGAQPQHFGDGTRLSIL.

This clonotype has ten or more counts. This chain uses TRBV7-9 with TRBJ2-1, with 10 bases lining up with TRBD2. The V and J ends lost 5 bases and 6 bases, in that order; junction bases with no gene match: 10. The CDR3 is 16 amino acids. Per germline, CDR1 SEHNR and CDR2 FQNEAQ (reference sequence). CDR3 sequence (DNA): TGTGCCAGCAGCGACGAACTGGGACTAGCGACCAATGAGCAGTTCTTC. It codes for CASSDELGLATNEQFF.

This clonotype has more than one count but fewer than ten. The chain uses TRBV2 and TRBJ2-1; 9 nucleotides line up with TRBD2. The CDR3 sequence is 13 residues long. Germline trimming cut 7 bases from V and 12 bases from J; bases unmatched to any gene: 10. Germline V CDR1 and CDR2: SNHLY, FYNNEI. The CDR3, as DNA: TGTGCCAGCACCCAGCGGGAGGCGGGGGGGCAGTTCTTC. Translated: CASTQREAGGQFF.

This clonotype was picked up a small number of times. The CDR3 protein is CASREQGASGKQYF. The CDR3 DNA sequence: TGTGCCAGCAGAGAACAGGGGGCGTCTGGGAAGCAGTACTTC. The rearrangement uses TRBV28 and TRBJ2-7, with 9 bases matching TRBD1. This CDR3 has 14 amino acids. The germline V gene encodes CDR1 MDHEN and CDR2 SYDVKM. Trimming at V came to 6 bases and at J to 8 bases, leaving 11 bases not matched to a gene.

This clonotype was seen many times. The chain combines TRBV28 with TRBJ2-7; 8 bases map to TRBD2. The CDR3 extends over 14 amino acids. V trimming: 5 bases; J trimming: 4 bases; junction bases outside the gene matches: 7. The germline gives CDR1 MDHEN, CDR2 SYDVKM. In nucleotides, the CDR3 is TGTGCCAGCAGTCCCAGCGGGAGAGGTTACGAGCAGTACTTC. Translating it yields CASSPSGRGYEQYF.

This clonotype was counted only a few times. The chain joins TRBV20-1 to TRBJ2-5, with a possible D match to TRBD2 (6 bases). CDR1 and CDR2 (germline): DFQATT, SNEGSKA (reference sequence). CDR3 size: 16 residues. Trimming cost V 4 bases and J 3 bases, with 21 bases left between them. The CDR3 sequence is CSATPLGGGMEETQYF. CDR3 in DNA: TGCAGTGCTACCCCCTTGGGGGGTGGGATGGAAGAGACCCAGTACTTC.

This clonotype appeared a few times. The chain has TRBV7-2 and TRBJ2-2; D perhaps matches TRBD1 (5 bases). Germline V CDR1 and CDR2: SGHTA, FQGNSA. The CDR3 has 14 residues. With 2 bases removed from V and 6 bases from J, the gap between germline ends came to 10 bases. The CDR3 spells CASSLLLGPGELFF. The CDR3 nucleotides are TGTGCCAGCAGCTTATTGCTGGGGCCCGGGGAGCTGTTTTTT. The whole variable domain, remainder taken from reference TRBV7-2 and TRBJ2-2, is GAGVSQSPSNKVTEKGKDVELRCDPISGHTALYWYRQSLGQGLEFLIYFQGNSAPDKSGLPSDRFSAERTGGSVSTLTIQRTQQEDSAVYLCASSLLLGPGELFFGEGSRLTVL.

A remark on this clonotype: A single base separates this from a much larger clone, so it may be a read error. The chain is built from TRBV28 and TRBJ2-7, with a weak D call TRBD1 (6 bases). Germline V gives CDR1 MDHEN, CDR2 SYDVKM. CDR3 size: 13 residues. CDR3 protein: CATDRDTTYEQNF. As DNA, the CDR3 is TGTGCCACCGACCGGGACACTACCTACGAGCAGAACTTC. The full variable domain, completed using reference TRBV28 and TRBJ2-7, is DVKVTQSSRYLVKRTGEKVFLECVQDMDHENMFWYRQDPGLGLRLIYFSYDVKMKEKGDIPEGYSVSREKKERFSLILESASTNQTSMYLCATDRDTTYEQNFGPGTRLTVT.

V is TRBV10-3 and J is TRBJ2-1; 12 bases are shared with TRBD2. The CDR3 has 15 residues. J lost 3 bases, V lost 10 bases, and 7 bases had no gene match. Germline V gene sequence: CDR1 ENHRY, CDR2 SYGVKD. CDR3 nucleotides: TGTGCCACGAGGACTAGCGGGGAAAACTACAATGAGCAGTTCTTC. Protein sequence: CATRTSGENYNEQFF.

CDR3 protein: CASRGVGESTDTQYF. The CDR3 nucleotides are TGTGCCAGCAGAGGAGTGGGGGAGTCCACAGATACGCAGTATTTT. The chain uses TRBV3-1 and TRBJ2-3; the D call may be TRBD1 or TRBD2 (5 bases each). Germline CDR1 reads LGHDT; CDR2 reads YNNKEL (reference sequence). The CDR3 has 15 amino acids. V gave up 6 bases and J gave up 2 bases, with 15 bases separating them.

This clonotype showed up many times. The chain uses TRBV5-1 and TRBJ1-2, with D possibly TRBD1 on 6 matching bases. CDR3 length: 14 residues. V lost 6 bases, J lost 1 base, and 13 bases lay in between. Germline CDR1 reads SGHRS; CDR2 reads YFSETQ. Here the CDR3 DNA reads TGCGCCAGCACCTCGGGACATCGTAACTATGGCTACACCTTC. Protein product: CASTSGHRNYGYTF.

This clonotype was recorded at least ten times. The V call is TRBV3-1, the J call TRBJ2-2; 9 bases map to TRBD1. The ends lost 3 bases at V and 0 bases at J; junction bases unmatched: 2. Germline V lookup: CDR1 LGHDT, CDR2 YNNKEL (reference sequence). The CDR3 length is 16 residues. CDR3 region: CASSQRTGANTGELFF. The CDR3 DNA is TGTGCCAGCAGCCAGAGGACAGGGGCGAACACCGGGGAGCTGTTTTTT.

This clonotype was detected only a few times. This chain joins TRBV24-1 and TRBJ2-2; 8 bases align to TRBD1. CDR1 KGHDR and CDR2 SFDVKD come from the germline V gene. After removal of 5 bases from V and 6 bases from J, the junction contained 4 bases not matched to a gene. This CDR3 is built from 14 residues. CDR3 loop: CATSADRGAGELFF. DNA for the CDR3: TGTGCCACCAGTGCCGACAGGGGAGCCGGGGAGCTGTTTTTT.

This clonotype has just a few counts. This chain links TRBV7-9 with TRBJ2-3; TRBD2 matches at 12 bases. The V segment lost 3 bases and the J segment 0 bases; nucleotides outside the gene matches: 4. Germline assignment: CDR1 SEHNR and CDR2 FQNEAQ (reference sequence). This CDR3 spans 17 amino acids. The CDR3 sequence is CASSFGTSGFSTDTQYF. As DNA, the CDR3 is TGTGCCAGCAGCTTCGGGACTAGCGGGTTTAGCACAGATACGCAGTATTTT.

In this sample, this clonotype turned up a few times. The chain recombines TRBV27 with TRBJ2-7, with a possible D match to TRBD2 (6 bases). The CDR3 length is 15 residues. Germline V lookup: CDR1 MNHEY, CDR2 SMNVEV (reference sequence). Trimming took 5 bases from V and 2 from J, leaving 16 bases between them. CDR3 DNA sequence: TGTGCCAGCAGTCCCTATGGAGGGACGGCCTACGAGCAGTACTTC. Translated, it gives CASSPYGGTAYEQYF.

This clonotype showed up just a few times. The chain recombines TRBV4-3 with TRBJ2-1, with D possibly TRBD1 on 5 matching bases. This CDR3 spans 15 amino acids. The germline V and J ends were trimmed by 0 bases and 3 bases, with 9 bases remaining between them. Germline loops: CDR1 LGHNA, CDR2 YSLEER. The CDR3 DNA reads as TGCGCCAGCAGCCAAGATCAAGGGGACTACAATGAGCAGTTCTTC. This codes for CASSQDQGDYNEQFF.

This clonotype has more than one count but fewer than ten. V and J are TRBV28 and TRBJ1-1; D remains unclear. The CDR3 covers 12 residues. V was shortened by 3 bases and J by 8 bases, with 10 bases between the two germline ends. Per germline, CDR1 MDHEN and CDR2 SYDVKM. This CDR3 is CASSFPDGEAFF. CDR3 nucleotides: TGTGCCAGCAGTTTCCCGGACGGGGAAGCTTTCTTT.

This clonotype appeared a few times. The chain combines TRBV18 with TRBJ1-4; D is uncertain. The V end lost 3 bases, the J end lost 2 bases, and 10 bases lay between the germline ends. The CDR3 loop spans 15 amino acids. The V gene's germline CDR1 is KGHSH and CDR2 LQKENI. This chain's CDR3 is CASSPSQATNEKLFF. CDR3 sequence (DNA): TGTGCCAGCTCACCGTCCCAAGCGACTAATGAAAAACTGTTTTTT.